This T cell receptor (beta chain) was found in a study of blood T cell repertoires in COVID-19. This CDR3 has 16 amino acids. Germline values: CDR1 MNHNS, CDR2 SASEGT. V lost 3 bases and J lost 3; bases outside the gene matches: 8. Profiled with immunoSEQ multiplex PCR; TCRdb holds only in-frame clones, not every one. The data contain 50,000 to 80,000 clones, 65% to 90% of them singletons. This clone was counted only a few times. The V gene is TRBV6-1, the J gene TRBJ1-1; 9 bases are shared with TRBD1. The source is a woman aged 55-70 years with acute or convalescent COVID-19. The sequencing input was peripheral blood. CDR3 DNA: TGTGCCAGCAGTGACGGGACAGGGAGTAGGGACACTGAAGCTTTCTTT. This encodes CASSDGTGSRDTEAFF.